This TCR beta chain was found in a study of beta chain features in type 1 diabetes. Regarding the study as a whole: Reduced insertions and increased deletions marked VDJ junctions in type 1 diabetes patients. For Type 1 diabetes patients, all four CD4+ subsets carried TCRB CDR3s that were moderately but significantly shorter.

Expressed TCRB transcripts were sequenced because the entire RNA isolate underwent reverse transcription. Only in-frame clones appear in the TCRdb table, and some are missing; sequencing was by immunoSEQ multiplex PCR. The top ten clones hold less than 0.025% of a sample with approximately 730,000 clones, roughly 13% of them seen once. V gave up 3 bases and J gave up 1 base; unmatched junction bases: 2. Germline V gene lookup returns CDR1 SNHLY and CDR2 FYNNEI. CDR3 length equals 14 residues. Note on this clone: Antigen: not known.

The sample was naive CD4+ T cells from blood. J is TRBJ1-1 and V is TRBV2; 7 bases line up with TRBD1. The TCR comes from a man between 18 and 35 years old with type 1 diabetes. The CDR3: CASSDRDRNTEAFF. The CDR3 DNA is TGTGCCAGCAGTGACAGGGACAGGAACACTGAAGCTTTCTTT. Looking up the rest from reference TRBV2 and TRBJ1-1 gives the full variable domain: EPEVTQTPSHQVTQMGQEVILRCVPISNHLYFYWYRQILGQKVEFLVSFYNNEISEKSEIFDDQFSVERPDGSNFTLKIRSTKLEDSAMYFCASSDRDRNTEAFFGQGTRLTVV.